These T cell receptor beta chains were read from a single sample in a study of cytomegalovirus exposure and HLA in healthy donors. The method was immunoSEQ multiplex PCR; TCRdb's version includes in-frame clones alone and lacks a portion of them. Of approximately 100,000 clones detected, around 69% appear once; the ten largest clones hold about 3.9%. Sequencing was performed on PBMCs. These receptors all come from a man in his thirties or forties in good health and CMV-seronegative. CDR3s include the opening cysteine and the closing phenylalanine or tryptophan. D genes are given only for firm matches. Clone size appears in some rows only: once, few, many, or a class for an expanded clone.

V gene	clone size	D gene	J gene	CDR3 DNA	CDR3 protein
TRBV7-9	.	.	TRBJ2-3	TGTTCCAGCAGCCTGACGTTAGCGGACGGCACAGATACGCAGTATTTT	CSSSLTLADGTDTQYF
TRBV6-5	.	TRBD1	TRBJ1-1	TGTGCCAGCAACCAGGGGGGCACTGAAGCTTTCTTT	CASNQGGTEAFF
TRBV7-7	few	.	TRBJ1-5	TGTGCTAGCCGCGACAGAAAATATAGCAATCAGCCCCAGCATTTT	CASRDRKYSNQPQHF
TRBV6-1	once	.	TRBJ1-2	TGTGCCAGCAGGAGCTCCGGGTTCGCTAACTATGGCTACACCTTC	CASRSSGFANYGYTF
TRBV5-1	.	.	TRBJ2-1	TGCGCCAGCAGTGACAGGCGCTCCTACAATGAGCAGTTCTTC	CASSDRRSYNEQFF
TRBV29-1	.	.	TRBJ1-5	TGCAGCGTTCTCACAGGGAATCAGCCCCAGCATTTT	CSVLTGNQPQHF
TRBV10-1	few	TRBD1	TRBJ2-3	TGCGCCAGCAGTCTGGACAGGATCACAGATACGCAGTATTTT	CASSLDRITDTQYF
TRBV6-1	few	.	TRBJ2-7	TGTGCCAGCAGTGAACACGGACAGATCTACGAGCAGTACTTC	CASSEHGQIYEQYF
TRBV19	.	TRBD1	TRBJ1-1	TGTGCCAGTAGTATAAGCCCGGACAGGGTAGGAAAAGCTTTCTTT	CASSISPDRVGKAFF
TRBV4-1	.	TRBD2	TRBJ2-1	TGCGCCAGCAGCCAAGGGCGGGGGGAGAACAATGAGCAGTTCTTC	CASSQGRGENNEQFF
TRBV7-6	.	TRBD1	TRBJ1-6	TGTGCCAGCAGCTCCGGACAGGGTCTAGGATCACCCCTCCACTTT	CASSSGQGLGSPLHF
TRBV14	.	.	TRBJ2-7	TGTGCCAGCAGCCAGAGCTACGAGCAGTACTTC	CASSQSYEQYF
TRBV15	.	TRBD2	TRBJ2-3	TGTGCCACCAGCGCCGGTATAGCGGGAGAGGGAGATACGCAGTATTTT	CATSAGIAGEGDTQYF
TRBV19	.	TRBD1	TRBJ1-1	TGTGCCAGTAGTATGGGGGACAGGGGGCTCCCTGAAGCTTTCTTT	CASSMGDRGLPEAFF
TRBV29-1	.	TRBD2	TRBJ2-2	TGCAGCGCCCGAGGACTAGGTGACACCGGGGAGCTGTTTTTT	CSARGLGDTGELFF
TRBV9	.	.	TRBJ2-7	TGTGCCAGCAGCCCCGGGATCCTAGGAGAGCACGAGCAGTACTTC	CASSPGILGEHEQYF
TRBV6-5	.	.	TRBJ2-3	TGTGCCAGCTCTGTCGGCACAGATACGCAGTATTTT	CASSVGTDTQYF
TRBV19	.	.	TRBJ1-1	TGTGCCAGTAGTATTGGGGGGTTTGGGGCGCGGGCTGAAGCTTTCTTT	CASSIGGFGARAEAFF
TRBV28	.	.	TRBJ1-2	TGTGCCAGCAGTTTAGGCAGGGGCAACGGCTACACCTTC	CASSLGRGNGYTF
TRBV30	.	.	TRBJ2-3	TGTGCCTACACCCCCGGGAGCACAGATACGCAGTATTTT	CAYTPGSTDTQYF
TRBV6-5	.	.	TRBJ1-2	TGTGCCAGCAGTTACTCCAGTTTAGCGGGTGGCTACACCTTC	CASSYSSLAGGYTF
TRBV10-3	few	.	TRBJ1-3	TGTGCCATCAGTCTCGACATAGGCTTAATATATTTT	CAISLDIGLIYF
TRBV2	few	TRBD1	TRBJ2-7	TGTGCCAGCAGACGCGGGACAGGGTCCTACGAGCAGTACTTC	CASRRGTGSYEQYF
TRBV20-1	.	.	TRBJ2-1	TGCAGTGCTAGAGGGACTTCCAAGCAGTTCTTC	CSARGTSKQFF
TRBV6-5	.	.	TRBJ2-7	TGTGCCAGCAGTTACTCGTGGGACACCCTTCACGAGCAGTACTTC	CASSYSWDTLHEQYF
TRBV28	.	TRBD2	TRBJ2-7	TGTGCCAGCAGTTTGGGACTAGCGGGGGCCTACGAGCAGTACTTC	CASSLGLAGAYEQYF
TRBV9	once	TRBD2	TRBJ2-3	TGTGCCAGCAGCGAGGTCAACGCGGGGGTGGTTACAGATACGCAGTATTTT	CASSEVNAGVVTDTQYF
TRBV2	.	TRBD1	TRBJ1-5	TGTGCCAGCGTTCAGCTCCAGGGGGGCAATCAGCCCCAGCATTTT	CASVQLQGGNQPQHF
TRBV7-3	few	.	TRBJ2-2	TGTGCCAGCAGCTCGCATACAGGGAGATCGGACACCGGGGAGCTGTTTTTT	CASSSHTGRSDTGELFF
TRBV4-3	.	.	TRBJ1-3	TGCGCCAGCAGCCAAGAGGGAGGGAGGGGAAACACCATATATTTT	CASSQEGGRGNTIYF
TRBV19	.	.	TRBJ2-7	TGTGCCAGTAGTGGCAAACAGCACGAGCAGTACTTC	CASSGKQHEQYF
TRBV4-3	.	TRBD2	TRBJ2-3	TGCGCCAGCAGCCATTGGCTAGCGGGGGGGCAAGCCAACACAGATACGCAGTATTTT	CASSHWLAGGQANTDTQYF
TRBV7-2	.	TRBD1	TRBJ2-1	TGTGCCAGCAGCCGAGACAGGGGACCAAATGAGCAGTTCTTC	CASSRDRGPNEQFF